The clone carrying this TCR beta chain appeared many times. The CDR3 covers 18 residues. The germline V gene encodes CDR1 LGHNA and CDR2 YNFKEQ. V dropped 4 bases and J dropped 1; count of bases not matched to a gene: 5. The data are from a study of T cells after posttransplantation cyclophosphamide. The repertoire was sequenced with immunoSEQ multiplex PCR; TCRdb's copy has only in-frame clones and lacks some. Listed for the sample are 41,000 or so clones, none seen a single time. This receptor was identified in a man under 40 in good health and a related stem cell transplant donor. The material sequenced was PBMCs. The chain uses TRBV4-2 and TRBJ2-3; the match to TRBD2 covers 16 bases. The CDR3 is CASSPGLAGGPGTDTQYF. CDR3 DNA sequence: TGTGCCAGCAGCCCGGGACTAGCGGGGGGGCCTGGCACAGATACGCAGTATTTT.